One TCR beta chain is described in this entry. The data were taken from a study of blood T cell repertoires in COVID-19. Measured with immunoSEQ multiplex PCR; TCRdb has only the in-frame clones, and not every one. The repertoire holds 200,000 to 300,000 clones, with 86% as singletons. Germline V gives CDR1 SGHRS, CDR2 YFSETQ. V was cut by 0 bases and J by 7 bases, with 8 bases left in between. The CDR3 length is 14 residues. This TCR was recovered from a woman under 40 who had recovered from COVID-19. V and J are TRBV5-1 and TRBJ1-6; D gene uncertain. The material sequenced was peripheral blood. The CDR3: CASSLGGQNSPLHF. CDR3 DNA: TGCGCCAGCAGCTTGGGCGGTCAGAATTCACCCCTCCACTTT. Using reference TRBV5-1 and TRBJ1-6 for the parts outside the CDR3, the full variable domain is KAGVTQTPRYLIKTRGQQVTLSCSPISGHRSVSWYQQTPGQGLQFLFEYFSETQRNKGNFPGRFSGRQFSNSRSEMNVSTLELGDSALYLCASSLGGQNSPLHFGNGTRLTVT.